The text below deals with one T cell receptor (beta chain). These data come from a study of blood T cell repertoires in COVID-19. Here immunoSEQ multiplex PCR was the method, and the copy in TCRdb shows in-frame clones only, minus some. The table lists around 20,000 clones, around 67% of them singletons. Germline trimming cut 5 bases from V and 7 bases from J; bases unmatched to any gene: 11. From germline, CDR1 is SGHTA and CDR2 FQGNSA. This CDR3 spans 18 amino acids. Sequencing input: peripheral blood. This chain connects TRBV7-2 to TRBJ2-4; 16 bases match TRBD2. This sequence originates from a human donor in a cohort sampled during active or convalescent COVID-19. CDR3 residues: CASSPSPGTSGRGNIQYF. The CDR3 DNA sequence: TGTGCCAGCAGCCCTAGTCCCGGGACTAGCGGGAGGGGCAACATTCAGTACTTC.